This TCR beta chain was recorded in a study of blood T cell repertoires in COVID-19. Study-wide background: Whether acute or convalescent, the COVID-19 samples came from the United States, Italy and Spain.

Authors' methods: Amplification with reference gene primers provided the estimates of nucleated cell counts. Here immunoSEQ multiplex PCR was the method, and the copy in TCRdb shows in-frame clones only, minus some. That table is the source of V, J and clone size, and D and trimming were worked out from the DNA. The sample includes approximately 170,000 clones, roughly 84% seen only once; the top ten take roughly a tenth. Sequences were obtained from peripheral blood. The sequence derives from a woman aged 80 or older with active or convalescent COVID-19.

The CDR3 region is CASSLGTSGGFYEQYF. The CDR3 DNA follows: TGCGCCAGCAGCCTCGGGACTAGCGGGGGTTTCTACGAGCAGTACTTC. The chain recombines TRBV5-1 with TRBJ2-7; 14 positions match TRBD2. This CDR3 is 16 amino acids long. The ends lost 4 bases at V and 3 bases at J; junction bases unmatched: 6. Germline V gene lookup returns CDR1 SGHRS and CDR2 YFSETQ.